Listed below are T cell receptor beta chains from one sample, sequenced in a study of blood T cell repertoires in COVID-19. TCRdb keeps only in-frame clones here, not all; method: immunoSEQ multiplex PCR. Of some 80,000 clones detected, more than 85% appear once; the ten largest clones hold around 7.8%. Sequenced: peripheral blood. The source of these receptors is a man at least 80 years old with active or convalescent COVID-19. Each CDR3 is given with its conserved first and last residue. The D gene is left open where the match is weak. Only part of the rows carry a size: once, few, many, or a class if the clone is expanded.

DNA: TGTGCCAGCAGCCAGCCTCGGCAGGGGCATGAAAAACTGTTTTTT; CDR3: CASSQPRQGHEKLFF; V: TRBV7-8; D: NA; J: TRBJ1-4; length: 15; size: NA
DNA: TGTGCCAGCAGCCTGAGGGCGGGAGGAGTGAGCACAGATACGCAGTATTTT; CDR3: CASSLRAGGVSTDTQYF; V: TRBV3-1/TRBV3-2; D: TRBD2; J: TRBJ2-3; length: 17; size: NA
DNA: TGTGCCAGCAGAGAACAGGGTTGGATCGCCACCGGGGAGCTGTTTTTT; CDR3: CASREQGWIATGELFF; V: TRBV27; D: NA; J: TRBJ2-2; length: 16; size: NA
DNA: TGTGCCAGCAGCATTTGGACAGGGAGCTCCTACAATGAGCAGTTCTTC; CDR3: CASSIWTGSSYNEQFF; V: TRBV7-2; D: TRBD1; J: TRBJ2-1; length: 16; size: NA
DNA: TGTGCCAGCAGCAATACAGGGTACACTGAAGCTTTCTTT; CDR3: CASSNTGYTEAFF; V: TRBV14; D: NA; J: TRBJ1-1; length: 13; size: NA
DNA: TGCAGCGCAGGACAGGTCATTTCCACAGATACGCAGTATTTT; CDR3: CSAGQVISTDTQYF; V: TRBV29-1; D: TRBD1; J: TRBJ2-3; length: 14; size: NA
DNA: TGCAGTGCTAGTTATAGACAGGGGTTACTTCAGCCCCAGCATTTT; CDR3: CSASYRQGLLQPQHF; V: TRBV20-1; D: TRBD1; J: TRBJ1-5; length: 15; size: NA
DNA: TGTGCCAGCAGAACCCTCGGGAGGAACACTGAAGCTTTCTTT; CDR3: CASRTLGRNTEAFF; V: TRBV6-6; D: NA; J: TRBJ1-1; length: 14; size: few
DNA: TGTGCCAGCACATCCAGACAGGTGACTGGAAAACTGTTTTTT; CDR3: CASTSRQVTGKLFF; V: TRBV28; D: NA; J: TRBJ1-4; length: 14; size: NA
DNA: TGCGCCAGCAGCAAGCCAGCGGGAGAGCAGTTCTTC; CDR3: CASSKPAGEQFF; V: TRBV5-1; D: TRBD2; J: TRBJ2-1; length: 12; size: NA
DNA: TGTGCCAGCAGGTCAAGTCTACGCTCTGGAAACACCATATATTTT; CDR3: CASRSSLRSGNTIYF; V: TRBV11-3; D: NA; J: TRBJ1-3; length: 15; size: few
DNA: TGCGCCAGCAGCGGGGAGACAGGGGGCTCGGCATTAGCTTTCTTT; CDR3: CASSGETGGSALAFF; V: TRBV5-1; D: TRBD1; J: TRBJ1-1; length: 15; size: once
DNA: TGTGCCAGCAGGTCTCCAGGGGGGTTCTCGGGGCCCCAGCATTTT; CDR3: CASRSPGGFSGPQHF; V: TRBV21-1; D: NA; J: TRBJ1-5; length: 15; size: NA
DNA: TGTGCCAGCAGCCAGGGGGCTTATGGCTACACCTTC; CDR3: CASSQGAYGYTF; V: TRBV2; D: TRBD1; J: TRBJ1-2; length: 12; size: once
DNA: TGCAGCGTTGAAAAAGGGAGGGCAGCGAACACCGGGGAGCTGTTTTTT; CDR3: CSVEKGRAANTGELFF; V: TRBV29-1; D: TRBD2; J: TRBJ2-2; length: 16; size: NA
DNA: TGTGCCAGCAGCTCTGACAGGAATCAGCCCCAGCATTTT; CDR3: CASSSDRNQPQHF; V: TRBV7-2; D: NA; J: TRBJ1-5; length: 13; size: once
DNA: TGTGCCAGCAGCTCCGGGATAACAGGGAATGGCTACACCTTC; CDR3: CASSSGITGNGYTF; V: TRBV7-2; D: NA; J: TRBJ1-2; length: 14; size: NA
DNA: TGCAGCGCCACAGGGTCGTCTGTCACAGATACGCAGTATTTT; CDR3: CSATGSSVTDTQYF; V: TRBV29-1; D: NA; J: TRBJ2-3; length: 14; size: NA
DNA: TGCGCCAGCAGCTTAAAACTAGCTTACAATGAGCAGTTCTTC; CDR3: CASSLKLAYNEQFF; V: TRBV5-1; D: NA; J: TRBJ2-1; length: 14; size: NA
DNA: TGTGCCGCGGGACGCAATCAGCCCCAGCATTTT; CDR3: CAAGRNQPQHF; V: TRBV6-5; D: NA; J: TRBJ1-5; length: 11; size: NA